This record concerns one T cell receptor (beta chain) sequence. Its antigen is not identified. This sample was included in a study of OX40 agonist ivuxolimab in advanced cancers. Only in-frame clones appear in the TCRdb table, and some are missing; sequencing was by immunoSEQ multiplex PCR. The data hold 90,000 to 130,000 clones, with roughly 90% observed a single time. Study-wide results and caveats: Averaged across samples, CD8+ T cells carried more expanded clones than CD4+ did. Relatively little clonal expansion, among the lowest observed, appeared in partial responders at 0.1-3.0 mg/kg. It was not determined which antigens were specifically recognized by the peripheral T cells that had undergone clonal expansion.

This sequence originates from an adult with an advanced solid tumor such as melanoma, head and neck, liver or kidney cancer. The source material was CD4+ or CD8+ T cells sorted from blood, sampled in a trial of the OX40 agonist ivuxolimab.

CDR3 nucleotides: TGCAGCATAAGACGGGGGAATGAAAAACTGTTTTTT. Protein sequence: CSIRRGNEKLFF. This chain uses TRBV29-1 with TRBJ1-4; tentative D call: TRBD1 (5 bases). The CDR3 loop spans 12 amino acids. V was clipped by 8 bases and J by 5 bases, with 12 bases between them. The germline CDR1 and CDR2 sequences are SQVTM and ANQGSEA.